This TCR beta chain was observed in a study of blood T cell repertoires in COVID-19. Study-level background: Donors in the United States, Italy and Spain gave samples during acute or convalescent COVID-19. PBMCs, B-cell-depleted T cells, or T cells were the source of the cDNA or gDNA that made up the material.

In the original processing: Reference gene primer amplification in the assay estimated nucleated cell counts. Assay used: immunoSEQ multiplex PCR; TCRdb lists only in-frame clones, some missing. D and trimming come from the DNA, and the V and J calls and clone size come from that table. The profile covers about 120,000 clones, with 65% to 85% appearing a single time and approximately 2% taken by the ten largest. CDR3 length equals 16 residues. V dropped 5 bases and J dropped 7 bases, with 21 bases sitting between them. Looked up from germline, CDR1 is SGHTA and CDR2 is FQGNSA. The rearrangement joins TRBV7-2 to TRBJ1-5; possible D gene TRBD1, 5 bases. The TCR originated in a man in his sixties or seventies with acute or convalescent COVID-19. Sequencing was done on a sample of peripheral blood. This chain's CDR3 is CASSKVVGLGNQPQHF. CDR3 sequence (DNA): TGTGCCAGCAGCAAAGTGGTGGGACTAGGGAACCAGCCCCAGCATTTT.